This entry concerns a single T cell receptor beta chain. This record belongs to a study of shared clonotypes between healthy human individuals. Libraries were prepared by immunoSEQ multiplex PCR; TCRdb keeps only in-frame clonotypes and omits some of them. This table has approximately 500,000 clones, 70% to 85% appearing once. The sequencing sample was made of PBMCs. This TCR came from a woman aged 40 to 50 in good health. Some clones in this sample may be carry-over from other donors' samples.

The DNA of the CDR3 is TGTGCCAGCAGCGTAGGACTAGCGGGAGGTCAAGAGACCCAGTACTTC. This codes for CASSVGLAGGQETQYF. The V gene is TRBV9, the J gene TRBJ2-5; 13 bases are shared with TRBD2. This CDR3 has 16 residues. Germline CDR1 SGDLS, CDR2 YYNGEE. V lost 0 bases and J lost 2; bases outside the gene matches: 1.